This T cell receptor beta chain derives from a study of OX40 agonist ivuxolimab in advanced cancers. Across the whole study: The eligibility criteria allowed prior anti-PD-1, anti-PD-L1 or anti-CTLA-4 therapy, and about 40% had some. Partial responses were achieved by three patients: one hepatocellular carcinoma, two cutaneous melanoma.

Only in-frame clones appear in the TCRdb table, and some are missing; sequencing was by immunoSEQ multiplex PCR. Here the sample spans tens of thousands of clones, roughly 85% being singletons. This clonotype was sampled from an adult with an advanced solid tumor such as melanoma, head and neck, liver or kidney cancer. The sample in question was CD4+ or CD8+ T cells sorted from blood, obtained in a trial of the OX40 agonist ivuxolimab.

CDR3 loop: CASSEAGQKNYGYTF. In DNA, the CDR3 is TGTGCCAGCAGTGAAGCGGGACAGAAGAACTATGGCTACACCTTC. The gene calls are TRBV2 and TRBJ1-2, with 7 nucleotides matching TRBD1. CDR1 and CDR2 (germline): SNHLY, FYNNEI. This CDR3 contains 15 residues. Trimming at V came to 0 bases and at J to 2 bases, leaving 3 bases not matched to a gene.